This T cell receptor (beta chain) was observed in a study of blood T cell repertoires in COVID-19. Study context: Sites across the United States, Italy and Spain contributed samples from acute and convalescent COVID-19. Sources were T cells, B-cell-depleted T cells, or PBMCs; the material itself was cDNA or gDNA.

This clone was recorded once. CDR1 MNHNS and CDR2 SASEGT come from the germline V gene. The CDR3 covers 16 residues. V lost 0 bases and J 2 bases, leaving 11 bases between the germline ends. Authors' data handling: Cell counts per sample came from amplifying reference gene primers. Method: immunoSEQ multiplex PCR; TCRdb's copy keeps in-frame clones and lacks some. The V and J calls and clone size come from that table; D and trimming were worked out from the DNA. The sample shows tens of thousands of clones, 89% of them seen only once. The sample comprised peripheral blood. This chain uses TRBV6-1 with TRBJ1-5; D gene uncertain. This sequence originates from a man between 50 and 59 years old with acute or convalescent COVID-19. The CDR3 DNA sequence: TGTGCCAGCAGTGAAGCGCGGACGCGGGGCAATCAGCCCCAGCATTTT. This encodes CASSEARTRGNQPQHF.